The rows below give T cell receptor beta chains drawn from one sample of a study of cytomegalovirus exposure and HLA in healthy donors. Some clones are missing from TCRdb's copy, which holds only in-frame ones; the method was immunoSEQ multiplex PCR. The sample includes approximately 110,000 clones, over 60% of them seen just once. Sequencing input: PBMCs. These receptors were obtained from a man younger than 35 in good health and CMV-seropositive. The CDR3 runs from the conserved cysteine through the conserved F or W. Fields, in order: J gene, V gene, clone size, D gene, CDR3 DNA, CDR3 protein. A D gene is named only where the DNA matches it firmly. Some rows mark clone size as missing; the rest say once, few, many or name a class of expanded clone.

TRBJ1-1 TRBV6-4 . . TGTGCCAGCAGCGCCTCAACAGTGAACACTGAAGCTTTCTTT CASSASTVNTEAFF
TRBJ2-7 TRBV7-6 few . TGTGCCAGCAGCTCCACATATTACGAGCAGTACTTC CASSSTYYEQYF
TRBJ1-4 TRBV15 once TRBD1 TGTGCCACCAGCTCCCCAGGGACAGGCGGAGCAACTAATGAAAAACTGTTTTTT CATSSPGTGGATNEKLFF
TRBJ1-2 TRBV7-2 . TRBD1 TGTGCCAGCAGCTTATCCCTCCAGACAGGGAACTATGGCTACACCTTC CASSLSLQTGNYGYTF
TRBJ2-3 TRBV18 few TRBD2 TGTGCCAGCTCACCAGCGGGGGGGCCAACAGATACGCAGTATTTT CASSPAGGPTDTQYF
TRBJ1-2 TRBV10-3 . TRBD1 TGTGCCATCAACAACCCGGGACAGGGCTTGTATCGAACTGGCTACACCTTC CAINNPGQGLYRTGYTF
TRBJ2-2 TRBV7-7 few . TGTGCCAGCAGCCTCTTGAGCGGGGAGCTGTTTTTT CASSLLSGELFF
TRBJ1-1 TRBV7-9 . . TGTGCCAGCAGCGCGGGAGGTGGCTCGGTCGCTGAAGCTTTCTTT CASSAGGGSVAEAFF
TRBJ1-5 TRBV18 . . TGTGCCAGCTCACCAATGTTAGGGGGCAATCAGCCCCAGCATTTT CASSPMLGGNQPQHF
TRBJ1-1 TRBV27 . TRBD1 TGTGCCACCCAGGGGGGTGGCACTGAAGCTTTCTTT CATQGGGTEAFF
TRBJ1-6 TRBV6-5 . . TGTGCCAGCATCCCGGGAGGGGAGAATTCACCCCTCCACTTT CASIPGGENSPLHF
TRBJ1-1 TRBV6-1 few . TGTGCCAGCAGTGAAGCCCAAGACGGGGAGGGAGCTTTCTTT CASSEAQDGEGAFF
TRBJ1-2 TRBV29-1 . . TGCAGCGCCGCCAACATGGTTGATGGCTACACCTTC CSAANMVDGYTF
TRBJ2-2 TRBV18 . . TGTGCCAGCTCACCGCGGACGGAGGGAAGGACCGGGGAGCTGTTTTTT CASSPRTEGRTGELFF
TRBJ2-2 TRBV2 . TRBD2 TGTGCCAGCAGTGAAGCTGGGACTAGCGGGGGGGAGCTGTTTTTT CASSEAGTSGGELFF
TRBJ2-7 TRBV5-1 . TRBD1 TGCGCCAGCAGATGGGGACAGGGAGTGAACGAGCAGTACTTC CASRWGQGVNEQYF
TRBJ1-5 TRBV6-1 . . TGTGCCAGCAGTGAGGCAGGGTATATGGAGCCCCAGCATTTT CASSEAGYMEPQHF
TRBJ1-2 TRBV2 . . TGTGCCAGCAGTGTACAAGGGGCGGCGCGCTCTAACTATGGCTACACCTTC CASSVQGAARSNYGYTF
TRBJ2-4 TRBV2 . TRBD1 TGTGCCAGCAGCCCCGATCTTAGGACAGGGGACATTCAGTACTTC CASSPDLRTGDIQYF
TRBJ1-4 TRBV6-5 once . TGTGCCAGCAGGAACAAGACAGATGAAAAACTGTTTTTT CASRNKTDEKLFF
TRBJ2-1 TRBV5-6 few . TGTGCCAGCAGCTTATGGACAGCCTACAATGAGCAGTTCTTC CASSLWTAYNEQFF
TRBJ1-2 TRBV5-1 . . TGCGCCAGCAGCCCCGAAACAGGGAACTATGGCTACACCTTC CASSPETGNYGYTF
TRBJ1-3 TRBV6-4 . . TGTGCCAGCAGTGAATGGCAGGGGCCTGGAAACACCATATATTTT CASSEWQGPGNTIYF
TRBJ2-1 TRBV6-6 . . TGTGCCAGCAGGGGAACAGGTCTCTACAATGAGCAGTTCTTC CASRGTGLYNEQFF
TRBJ1-2 TRBV18 . TRBD1 TGTGCCAGCTCACCACCAACAGGGGGCGGCTACACCTTC CASSPPTGGGYTF
TRBJ1-2 TRBV14 . . TGTGCCAGCAGCCCTATCACGGACTCCCGTGGCTACACCTTC CASSPITDSRGYTF
TRBJ2-3 TRBV6-5 . TRBD2 TGTGCCAGCAGTTCCTCTAGCGGCCACACAGATACGCAGTATTTT CASSSSSGHTDTQYF
TRBJ2-5 TRBV5-1 once TRBD1 TGCGCCAGCAGCTCAGGGACAGGTCGAGAGACCCAGTACTTC CASSSGTGRETQYF
TRBJ1-1 TRBV28 . . TGTGCCAGCAGTTTAGATTCGGGGGGCGCGTTTGGTGAAGCTTTCTTT CASSLDSGGAFGEAFF
TRBJ1-1 TRBV29-1 few . TGCAGCGTTGTATCCAACACTGAAGCTTTCTTT CSVVSNTEAFF
TRBJ2-7 TRBV5-4 . TRBD2 TGTGCCAGCAGCCCGGACGGGGGGGGCAGTCGGGAGCAGTACTTC CASSPDGGGSREQYF
TRBJ1-4 TRBV6-5 few TRBD1 TGTGCCAGCAGTAGGACAGGGGGCACTAATGAAAAACTGTTTTTT CASSRTGGTNEKLFF
TRBJ2-3 TRBV7-9 . TRBD2 TGTGCCAGCAGCCCAAGACTAGCGGTGGATACGCAGTATTTT CASSPRLAVDTQYF
TRBJ2-1 TRBV18 . TRBD1 TGTGCCAGCTCACGCACAGGGGGCAGAGGGGATGAGCAGTTCTTC CASSRTGGRGDEQFF